The rows below give T cell receptor beta chains drawn from one sample of a study of breast tumors, draining lymph nodes, adjacent tissues. TCRdb used MiXCR to reprocess the multiplex PCR reads, holding one entry per CDR3 protein. The table has tens of thousands of distinct CDR3 sequences, 35% to 50% seen once. The sample consisted of breast tumor tissue. These receptors came from a female donor with breast cancer. Some clones in this sample may be carry-over from other donors' samples. Each CDR3 is given with its conserved first and last residue. The D gene is left open where the match is weak. Some rows have no size entry. The others give once, few or many, or a class for an expanded clone.

clone size: once; J gene: TRBJ2-5; D gene: NA; V gene: TRBV15; CDR3 protein: CATSPRVGSVGAPYF; CDR3 DNA: TGTGCCACCAGCCCCCGGGTTGGCTCGGTGGGGGCCCCATACTTC
clone size: many; J gene: TRBJ2-7; D gene: NA; V gene: TRBV7-8; CDR3 protein: CASSLPGHSGYEQYF; CDR3 DNA: TGTGCCAGCAGCTTACCGGGACATTCGGGGTACGAGCAGTACTTC
clone size: many; J gene: TRBJ2-3; D gene: TRBD2; V gene: TRBV12-3/TRBV12-4; CDR3 protein: CASSLAMASGRTDTQYF; CDR3 DNA: TGTGCCAGCAGTTTAGCGATGGCTAGCGGGAGGACAGATACGCAGTATTTT
clone size: once; J gene: TRBJ2-3; D gene: TRBD2; V gene: TRBV9; CDR3 protein: CASSRTSGLTDTQYF; CDR3 DNA: TGTGCCAGCAGCAGGACTAGCGGTTTAACAGATACGCAGTATTTT
clone size: many; J gene: TRBJ2-2; D gene: NA; V gene: TRBV7-3; CDR3 protein: CASSLSGPNTGELFF; CDR3 DNA: TGTGCCAGCAGCTTAAGCGGGCCGAACACCGGGGAGCTGTTTTTT
clone size: NA; J gene: TRBJ1-6; D gene: TRBD1; V gene: TRBV11-1; CDR3 protein: CASSSGTGNNSPLHF; CDR3 DNA: TGTGCCAGCAGCTCCGGGACAGGGAATAATTCACCCCTCCACTTT
clone size: many; J gene: TRBJ2-1; D gene: TRBD2; V gene: TRBV7-9; CDR3 protein: CASSSTSGRALNEQFF; CDR3 DNA: TGTGCCAGCAGCTCGACTAGCGGGAGGGCGTTGAATGAGCAGTTCTTC
clone size: many; J gene: TRBJ1-2; D gene: NA; V gene: TRBV2; CDR3 protein: CASSDGLRYGYTF; CDR3 DNA: TGTGCCAGCAGTGATGGCCTTAGGTATGGCTACACCTTC
clone size: many; J gene: TRBJ2-5; D gene: NA; V gene: TRBV3-1; CDR3 protein: CASSTLETQYF; CDR3 DNA: TGTGCCAGCAGTACACTCGAGACCCAGTACTTC
clone size: medium-sized; J gene: TRBJ1-6; D gene: TRBD1; V gene: TRBV15; CDR3 protein: CATSKSRTGERILNSPLHF; CDR3 DNA: TGTGCCACCAGCAAAAGTCGGACAGGGGAGAGGATATTAAATTCACCCCTCCACTTT
clone size: many; J gene: TRBJ1-2; D gene: TRBD1; V gene: TRBV12-3/TRBV12-4; CDR3 protein: CASSYGTGRVGYGYTF; CDR3 DNA: TGTGCCAGCAGTTACGGGACAGGGAGGGTTGGCTATGGCTACACCTTC
clone size: many; J gene: TRBJ2-1; D gene: TRBD2; V gene: TRBV3-1; CDR3 protein: CASSQLGGRAGEQFF; CDR3 DNA: TGTGCCAGCAGCCAACTAGGCGGGAGGGCTGGGGAGCAGTTCTTC
clone size: once; J gene: TRBJ2-5; D gene: NA; V gene: TRBV6-2/TRBV6-3; CDR3 protein: CASSATPDLQTQYF; CDR3 DNA: TGTGCCAGCAGTGCTACCCCCGACCTCCAGACCCAGTACTTC
clone size: NA; J gene: TRBJ2-1; D gene: TRBD2; V gene: TRBV19; CDR3 protein: CASTKGGTGTSGTPKQFF; CDR3 DNA: TGTGCCAGTACGAAAGGAGGGACCGGGACTAGCGGAACTCCAAAACAGTTCTTC
clone size: many; J gene: TRBJ1-5; D gene: NA; V gene: TRBV20-1; CDR3 protein: CSARVGGGGRQPQHF; CDR3 DNA: TGCAGTGCTAGAGTGGGCGGGGGTGGTCGCCAGCCCCAGCATTTT
clone size: many; J gene: TRBJ2-2; D gene: TRBD1; V gene: TRBV6-1; CDR3 protein: CASSEPGRGRNTGELFF; CDR3 DNA: TGTGCCAGCAGTGAACCGGGAAGGGGGCGGAACACCGGGGAGCTGTTTTTT
clone size: few; J gene: TRBJ1-1; D gene: TRBD1; V gene: TRBV7-2; CDR3 protein: CASSRSRTGLVEAFF; CDR3 DNA: TGTGCCAGCAGCCGATCCCGGACAGGGCTTGTTGAAGCTTTCTTT
clone size: many; J gene: TRBJ1-5; D gene: TRBD1; V gene: TRBV9; CDR3 protein: CASSVTGGRQPQHF; CDR3 DNA: TGTGCCAGCAGCGTGACAGGGGGCAGACAGCCCCAGCATTTT
clone size: NA; J gene: TRBJ1-4; D gene: TRBD1; V gene: TRBV25-1; CDR3 protein: CASSASDRGSEKLFF; CDR3 DNA: TGTGCCAGCAGTGCTAGCGACAGGGGAAGCGAAAAACTGTTTTTT
clone size: NA; J gene: TRBJ1-6; D gene: NA; V gene: TRBV5-1; CDR3 protein: CASSFDSLNNSPLHF; CDR3 DNA: TGCGCCAGCAGCTTCGACAGCCTCAATAATTCACCCCTCCACTTT
clone size: NA; J gene: TRBJ2-5; D gene: NA; V gene: TRBV20-1; CDR3 protein: CSARTTQETQYF; CDR3 DNA: TGCAGTGCTAGGACTACCCAAGAGACCCAGTACTTC
clone size: many; J gene: TRBJ2-7; D gene: NA; V gene: TRBV5-8; CDR3 protein: CASSPQGGTLTYEQYF; CDR3 DNA: TGTGCCAGCAGCCCCCAAGGAGGGACACTAACCTACGAGCAGTACTTC
clone size: many; J gene: TRBJ2-1; D gene: NA; V gene: TRBV5-1; CDR3 protein: CASSFVATSSYNEQFF; CDR3 DNA: TGCGCCAGCAGCTTTGTAGCGACTAGCTCCTACAATGAGCAGTTCTTC
clone size: many; J gene: TRBJ2-3; D gene: NA; V gene: TRBV9; CDR3 protein: CASSVDPSTMTTDTQYF; CDR3 DNA: TGTGCCAGCAGCGTAGATCCTAGCACCATGACCACAGATACGCAGTATTTT
clone size: once; J gene: TRBJ1-2; D gene: NA; V gene: TRBV30; CDR3 protein: CAWSTGPAGYTF; CDR3 DNA: TGTGCCTGGAGTACTGGCCCGGCTGGCTACACCTTC
clone size: many; J gene: TRBJ1-4; D gene: TRBD1; V gene: TRBV28; CDR3 protein: CASSSSRDRDEKLFF; CDR3 DNA: TGTGCCAGCAGTTCCAGCCGGGACAGGGATGAAAAACTGTTTTTT
clone size: many; J gene: TRBJ1-6; D gene: NA; V gene: TRBV7-2; CDR3 protein: CASSDQGNSPLHF; CDR3 DNA: TGTGCCAGCAGCGATCAGGGAAATTCACCCCTCCACTTT
clone size: NA; J gene: TRBJ2-1; D gene: TRBD2; V gene: TRBV11-1; CDR3 protein: CASSLTSGSNEQFF; CDR3 DNA: TGTGCCAGCAGCTTGACTAGCGGGAGCAATGAGCAGTTCTTC
clone size: many; J gene: TRBJ1-2; D gene: NA; V gene: TRBV6-1; CDR3 protein: CASSPLGQTTNYGYTF; CDR3 DNA: TGTGCCAGCAGTCCCCTCGGACAGACCACTAACTATGGCTACACCTTC
clone size: NA; J gene: TRBJ2-3; D gene: NA; V gene: TRBV7-9; CDR3 protein: CASSLSTGNEQYF; CDR3 DNA: TGTGCCAGCAGCTTATCGACGGGCAATGAGCAGTATTTT
clone size: NA; J gene: TRBJ1-2; D gene: NA; V gene: TRBV25-1; CDR3 protein: CASRMGGGYTF; CDR3 DNA: TGTGCCAGCAGGATGGGGGGAGGCTACACCTTC
clone size: many; J gene: TRBJ1-5; D gene: NA; V gene: TRBV27; CDR3 protein: CASSSGRAQPQHF; CDR3 DNA: TGTGCCAGCAGTTCGGGTAGGGCTCAGCCCCAGCATTTT
clone size: many; J gene: TRBJ2-1; D gene: TRBD2; V gene: TRBV11-2; CDR3 protein: CASSLDAELAGSSYNEQFF; CDR3 DNA: TGTGCCAGCAGCTTAGATGCTGAACTAGCGGGCAGCTCCTACAATGAGCAGTTCTTC
clone size: many; J gene: TRBJ1-2; D gene: NA; V gene: TRBV5-5; CDR3 protein: CASSLRSPGGYTF; CDR3 DNA: TGTGCCAGCAGCTTGCGGAGTCCCGGGGGCTACACCTTC
clone size: many; J gene: TRBJ2-5; D gene: NA; V gene: TRBV5-8; CDR3 protein: CASSLVPDQETQYF; CDR3 DNA: TGTGCCAGCAGCTTGGTCCCTGATCAAGAGACCCAGTACTTC
clone size: many; J gene: TRBJ2-5; D gene: NA; V gene: TRBV3-1; CDR3 protein: CASSQVLSQETQYF; CDR3 DNA: TGTGCCAGCAGCCAAGTACTAAGTCAAGAGACCCAGTACTTC
clone size: NA; J gene: TRBJ1-4; D gene: TRBD1; V gene: TRBV29-1; CDR3 protein: CSVGTGGTSEKLFF; CDR3 DNA: TGCAGCGTTGGGACAGGGGGTACTAGTGAAAAACTGTTTTTT
clone size: many; J gene: TRBJ1-2; D gene: TRBD1; V gene: TRBV20-1; CDR3 protein: CSASHVGTGRGYTF; CDR3 DNA: TGCAGTGCTAGCCACGTCGGGACAGGGAGGGGCTACACCTTC
clone size: many; J gene: TRBJ2-1; D gene: TRBD1; V gene: TRBV10-3; CDR3 protein: CAISDTLGTGASNEQFF; CDR3 DNA: TGTGCCATCAGTGATACATTAGGGACAGGAGCTTCCAATGAGCAGTTCTTC
clone size: few; J gene: TRBJ1-5; D gene: NA; V gene: TRBV7-3; CDR3 protein: CASSPGLRETQHF; CDR3 DNA: TGTGCCAGCAGCCCAGGGTTGCGAGAGACCCAGCATTTT